This TCR beta chain was sequenced during a study of OX40 agonist ivuxolimab in advanced cancers. The table came from immunoSEQ multiplex PCR; TCRdb's copy has only in-frame clones and leaves some out. The top ten hold more than 1.5% of the sample, which has around 60,000 clones, 65% to 85% seen once. The V gene's germline CDR1 is SEHNR and CDR2 FQNEAQ (reference sequence). There are 14 residues in the CDR3. V lost 5 bases and J lost 3, with 13 bases in between. The material was CD4+ or CD8+ T cells sorted from blood, obtained in a trial of the OX40 agonist ivuxolimab. The gene calls are TRBV7-9 and TRBJ2-5; D unresolved. This TCR came from an adult with an advanced solid tumor such as melanoma, head and neck, liver or kidney cancer. CDR3 sequence: CASSPLHGKETQYF. In DNA form, the CDR3 reads TGTGCCAGCAGCCCTTTACACGGCAAAGAGACCCAGTACTTC.